This T cell receptor beta chain comes out of a study of T-cell reconstitution after alpha-beta-depleted transplantation in children. The germline V and J ends were trimmed by 2 bases and 5 bases, with 18 bases remaining between them. The CDR3 length is 15 residues. Germline CDR1 reads GTSNPN; CDR2 reads SVGIG (reference sequence). A TCRbeta library incorporating unique molecular identifiers was prepared. In TCRdb, the PCR reads were re-called with MiXCR into one record per CDR3 protein. Of 500,000 to 600,000 distinct CDR3 sequences detected, over 25% appear once; the ten largest clones hold about 2.3%.

The clonotype originates from a human donor who donated a stem cell graft to a child with aplastic anemia. The material was PBMCs from the stem cell graft donor, obtained from the stem cell graft. The rearrangement joins TRBV30 to TRBJ1-2, with D possibly TRBD1 on 5 matching bases. DNA for the CDR3: TGTGCCTGGAGTAGGGCGGGACCTATTAGATATGGCTACACCTTC. Protein sequence: CAWSRAGPIRYGYTF.